A selection of T cell receptor beta chains follows, all from one sample in a study of vaccination and CD4 T cells after COVID-19. These TCRs' antigens remain unknown. TCRdb independently ran MiXCR on the PCR reads; one entry per CDR3 protein. The sample yields 20,000 to 25,000 distinct CDR3 sequences, 45% to 50% seen once. The sample comprised CD4+ T cells from blood, cultured in vitro. These receptors were collected from a human donor who had recovered from COVID-19. CDR3s include the opening cysteine and the closing phenylalanine or tryptophan. D genes are given only for firm matches. A clone size is listed for some rows: how often the clone was seen (once, few, many), or a class if it is expanded.

j_call clone_size d_call v_call cdr3_nt cdr3_aa
TRBJ1-2 few TRBD1 TRBV7-3 TGTGCCAGCAGCTTAACCCGGACAGGGGCGTATGGCTACACCTTC CASSLTRTGAYGYTF
TRBJ1-3 . . TRBV5-4 TGTGCCAGCAGCTCCCCGGGGGCTAGCTCTGGAAACACCATATATTTT CASSSPGASSGNTIYF
TRBJ2-3 . . TRBV19 TGTGCCAGTAGTATGACGGGACAAATACCTACGCAGTATTTT CASSMTGQIPTQYF
TRBJ2-3 . TRBD1 TRBV5-4 TGTGCCAGCAGCTTCTCGGGACAGATCCGGAGAGATACGCAGTATTTT CASSFSGQIRRDTQYF
TRBJ1-5 few TRBD1 TRBV2 TGTGCCAGCAGTGTTAGACAGGGTAATCAGCCCCAGCATTTT CASSVRQGNQPQHF
TRBJ1-6 . . TRBV7-2 TGCGCCAGCAGCCAAGATCACCGGGCCCAGTATCGAACGGGATCACCCCTCCACTTT CASSQDHRAQYRTGSPLHF
TRBJ2-7 . TRBD2 TRBV12-3/TRBV12-4 TGTGCCAGCAGTTTAGGGCTAGCGGACTACGAGCAGTACTTC CASSLGLADYEQYF
TRBJ2-3 . . TRBV2 TGTGCCAGCAGTTTCTTAATAGGCACAGATACGCAGTATTTT CASSFLIGTDTQYF
TRBJ1-2 . TRBD1 TRBV30 TGTGCCTGGTCCGGACAGGCCCACTATGGCTACACCTTC CAWSGQAHYGYTF
TRBJ2-6 . . TRBV5-1 TGCGCCAGCAGCTTGGGTCTTTCTGGGGCCAACGTCCTGACTTTC CASSLGLSGANVLTF
TRBJ1-5 few . TRBV19 TGTGCCAGTAGTATCAGTGCACAGCCCCAGCATTTT CASSISAQPQHF
TRBJ1-1 few . TRBV6-5 TGTGCCAGCAGTTACTACAGGGAAGCTTTCTTT CASSYYREAFF
TRBJ2-5 . . TRBV20-1 TGCAGTGCTAGAGATCCGGACCGGGAGACCCAGTACTTC CSARDPDRETQYF
TRBJ2-3 . . TRBV6-2/TRBV6-3 TGTGCCAGCAGAAGGGCGGGCGGCACAGATACGCAGTATTTT CASRRAGGTDTQYF
TRBJ1-1 few . TRBV15 TGTGCCACCAGCCCCGGTCTTCGCACTGAAGCTTTCTTT CATSPGLRTEAFF
TRBJ1-2 . TRBD1 TRBV11-2 TGTGCCAGCAGCTCCTCACCAACAGGGGCGGCTGGCTACACCTTC CASSSSPTGAAGYTF
TRBJ1-6 . . TRBV27 TGTGCCAGCACGAGGGGGAATCTCTATAATTCACCCCTCCACTTT CASTRGNLYNSPLHF
TRBJ1-2 few . TRBV28 TGTGCCAGCAGGTCCAACTATGGCTACACCTTC CASRSNYGYTF
TRBJ2-5 few TRBD2 TRBV20-1 TGCAGTGCTTTAAGCGGGAAGAAGGAGACCCAGTACTTC CSALSGKKETQYF
TRBJ2-1 . TRBD2 TRBV6-9 TGTGCCAGCAACTTACGGGGGGTCGCTTCGAGCTCCTACAATGAGCAGTTCTTC CASNLRGVASSSYNEQFF
TRBJ2-3 . . TRBV19 TGTGCCAGTAGTATATTGTCCGAACCGGGCACAGATACGCAGTATTTT CASSILSEPGTDTQYF
TRBJ1-2 few . TRBV20-1 TGCAGTGCTAACAGGGTCGGCTATGGCTACACCTTC CSANRVGYGYTF
TRBJ1-5 . . TRBV12-3/TRBV12-4 TGTGCCAGCAGTTTATCAGTTCAGCCCCAGCATTTT CASSLSVQPQHF
TRBJ1-2 . TRBD1 TRBV10-3 TGTGCCATCAGTGATAGGGCAGGGGGTGGCTACACCTTC CAISDRAGGGYTF
TRBJ2-7 . . TRBV11-2 TGTGCCAGCAGCTTAAGGGGGCGGGACAGTTTCTACGAGCAGTACTTC CASSLRGRDSFYEQYF
TRBJ1-5 . . TRBV19 TGTGCCAGTAGTATCAACAGGGATTCTCAGCCCCAGCATTTT CASSINRDSQPQHF
TRBJ2-1 . . TRBV11-2 TGTGCCAGCAGCCTAGGTCCCCTGAACAATGAGCAGTTCTTC CASSLGPLNNEQFF
TRBJ2-2 . . TRBV20-1 TGCAGTGCTAGAAGGGATCTCTCCACCGGGGAGCTGTTTTTT CSARRDLSTGELFF
TRBJ1-1 few . TRBV7-2 TGTGCCAGCAGCCTCAACTCAGGGGAGGACACTGAAGCTTTCTTT CASSLNSGEDTEAFF
TRBJ1-2 . . TRBV7-7 TGTGCCAGCAGCACCGAGGACAGCAACTATGGCTACACCTTC CASSTEDSNYGYTF